The present T cell receptor beta chain was sequenced within a study of blood T cell repertoires in COVID-19. Study as a whole: The analysed material was cDNA or gDNA that came from T cells, B-cell-depleted T cells, or PBMCs.

Generated by immunoSEQ multiplex PCR, the TCRdb table keeps only in-frame clones and is missing some. This table holds some 150,000 clones, 86% found once. Germline CDR1 reads MNHEY; CDR2 reads SVGAGI. The CDR3 runs to 12 residues. Trimming removed 4 bases from V and 13 bases from J; junction bases left unmatched: 8. The sequence was collected from a man between 65 and 85 years old with acute or convalescent COVID-19. The chain uses TRBV6-5 and TRBJ2-7; TRBD1 matches at 9 bases. The specimen was peripheral blood. DNA of the CDR3: TGTGCCAGCAGTTCAGGGACAGGGAGGAAATACTTC. Translated: CASSSGTGRKYF.